This T cell receptor (beta chain) was sequenced in a study of cytotoxic CD8 clonotypes in ibrutinib-treated CLL. Whole-study context: The patients, around 12 relapsed/refractory and roughly 15 treatment-naive, included 17 who were IGHV unmutated.

Study results and caveats: Samples from sustained-remission and progressing patients were taken at different times. Public clonotypes showed up rarely, and on treatment they shrank or held steady.

Depths of 1 in 200,000 to 1 in 1 million T cells were the sequencing target. Assay used: immunoSEQ multiplex PCR; TCRdb lists only in-frame clones, some missing. The sample shows around 27,000 clones, 57% of them seen only once. This clone was seen more than once but under ten times. Its matching antigen is unknown. The germline V and J ends were trimmed by 10 bases and 2 bases, with 14 bases remaining between them. The germline V gene encodes CDR1 MDHEN and CDR2 SYDVKM. The length of the CDR3 is 13 residues. This TCR was recovered from a human donor with chronic lymphocytic leukemia. The sequenced sample was PBMCs, obtained before ibrutinib treatment. This chain connects TRBV28 to TRBJ1-2; D unclear. The DNA of the CDR3 is TGTGCCACCAACGAGCTCCTCAACTATGGCTACACCTTC. Residues: CATNELLNYGYTF.